This T cell receptor beta chain is from a study of CD8+CD57+ T cells in acquired aplastic anemia. In its sample, this clonotype was seen many times. This CDR3 spans 18 amino acids. Germline lookup yields CDR1 SGHDN and CDR2 FVKESK. The V and J ends lost 5 bases and 0 bases respectively, with 17 bases between them. Genomic DNA provided the template from which TCR beta VDJ and CDR3 profiles were obtained. MiXCR, applied by TCRdb to the reads, yields one record per CDR3 protein. Altogether more than 200,000 distinct CDR3 sequences are present, around 49% being singletons, with the ten largest covering just under 20%. The sequenced patients had an expansion of CD8+CD57+ cells seen by flow cytometry. There were no patients without severe acquired aplastic anemia.

The genes are TRBV14 and TRBJ2-6; D is possibly TRBD2 (6 bases). Sequenced material: sorted CD4+, CD8+, or CD8+CD57+ T cells (not recorded which) from PBMCs. The receptor was isolated from a human donor with aplastic anemia. The CDR3 nucleotides read TGTGCCAGCAGCGGGAGGACCGGGCTAATCTCTGGGGCCAACGTCCTGACTTTC. It translates to CASSGRTGLISGANVLTF. The variable domain in full, with the rest retrieved from reference TRBV14 and TRBJ2-6, is EAGVTQFPSHSVIEKGQTVTLRCDPISGHDNLYWYRRVMGKEIKFLLHFVKESKQDESGMPNNRFLAERTGGTYSTLKVQPAELEDSGVYFCASSGRTGLISGANVLTFGAGSRLTVL.